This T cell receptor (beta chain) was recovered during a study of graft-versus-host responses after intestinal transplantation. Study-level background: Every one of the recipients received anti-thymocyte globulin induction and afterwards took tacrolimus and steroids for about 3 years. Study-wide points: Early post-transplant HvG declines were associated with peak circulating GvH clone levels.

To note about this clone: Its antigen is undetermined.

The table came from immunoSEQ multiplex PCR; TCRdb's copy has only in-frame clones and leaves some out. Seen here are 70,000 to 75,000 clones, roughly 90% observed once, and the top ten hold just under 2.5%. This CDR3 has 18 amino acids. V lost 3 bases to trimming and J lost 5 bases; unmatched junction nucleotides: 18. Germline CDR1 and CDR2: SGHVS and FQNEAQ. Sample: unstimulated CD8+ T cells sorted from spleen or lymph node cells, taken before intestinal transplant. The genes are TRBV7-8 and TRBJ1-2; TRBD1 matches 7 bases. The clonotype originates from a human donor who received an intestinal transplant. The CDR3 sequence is CASSLYPTGTDGIYGYTF. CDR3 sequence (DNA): TGTGCCAGCAGCTTGTACCCAACCGGGACAGACGGCATTTATGGCTACACCTTC.